These T cell receptor beta chains were read from a single sample in a study of radiation and T cells in renal cell carcinoma. TCRdb keeps only in-frame clones here, not all; method: immunoSEQ multiplex PCR. This sample yields about 140,000 clones, of which 86% are seen a single time; about 17% belongs to the top ten. The sequencing used blood, collected from a patient whose treatment included radiotherapy and nephrectomy. The origin of the receptors is a woman aged 45-59 years with renal cell carcinoma. Both conserved end residues are part of each CDR3. The order of the fields is clone size, V gene, D gene, J gene, CDR3 DNA, CDR3 protein. The D gene is left open where the match is weak. Clone size is not always given. Where it is, it says once, few, many or a class for expanded clones.

size: few; V: TRBV9; D: -; J: TRBJ1-1; DNA: TGTGCCAGCAGCGTACCAGGGGCTCAGAACACTGAAGCTTTCTTT; CDR3: CASSVPGAQNTEAFF
size: -; V: TRBV7-9; D: -; J: TRBJ1-3; DNA: TGTGCCAGCAGCCTAAGGCGGGGTTTGAAGGGAAACACCATATATTTT; CDR3: CASSLRRGLKGNTIYF
size: -; V: TRBV28; D: TRBD1; J: TRBJ1-2; DNA: TGTGCCAGCAGTTTATCGGGACAGTTCCTTTCGGATGGCTACACCTTC; CDR3: CASSLSGQFLSDGYTF
size: -; V: TRBV6-5; D: -; J: TRBJ2-7; DNA: TGTGCCAGCAGTTACCGCCGGGGTTCCTACGAGCAGTACTTC; CDR3: CASSYRRGSYEQYF
size: -; V: TRBV19; D: -; J: TRBJ2-2; DNA: TGTGCCAGTAGTATAGGGCGCACCGGGGAGCTGTTTTTT; CDR3: CASSIGRTGELFF
size: -; V: TRBV28; D: -; J: TRBJ2-5; DNA: TGTGCCAGCAGTTTAAACAGTCACCCAGAGACCCAGTACTTC; CDR3: CASSLNSHPETQYF
size: -; V: TRBV27; D: -; J: TRBJ1-6; DNA: TGTGCCAGCAGTTTATCAAGGGAACGGGTTTCACCCCTCCACTTT; CDR3: CASSLSRERVSPLHF
size: -; V: TRBV7-2; D: -; J: TRBJ1-1; DNA: TGTGCCAGCATTTCGACGTATGAAGCTTTCTTT; CDR3: CASISTYEAFF
size: -; V: TRBV7-8; D: -; J: TRBJ2-1; DNA: TGTGCCAGCTGTCTGGCAGGGACATCAGTATACAATGAGCAGTTCTTC; CDR3: CASCLAGTSVYNEQFF
size: -; V: TRBV10-2; D: TRBD1; J: TRBJ1-2; DNA: TGCGCCAGCAGTGATCGCTCCGGACAGGGGTCTGGCTACACCTTC; CDR3: CASSDRSGQGSGYTF
size: -; V: TRBV5-4; D: -; J: TRBJ1-5; DNA: TGTGCCAGCAGCCGAGGTGGGGGGGAGGGCCAGCCCCAGCATTTT; CDR3: CASSRGGGEGQPQHF
size: -; V: TRBV5-1; D: TRBD1; J: TRBJ1-4; DNA: TGCGCCAGCAGCTTGGCCAGGGGGACAGAACTTAATGCGGAACTGTTTTTT; CDR3: CASSLARGTELNAELFF
size: -; V: TRBV4-1; D: TRBD1; J: TRBJ1-5; DNA: TGCGCCAGCAGCCAATTCCCGGGACAGGGAGGGAATCAGCCCCAGCATTTT; CDR3: CASSQFPGQGGNQPQHF
size: -; V: TRBV28; D: TRBD2; J: TRBJ2-2; DNA: TGTGCCAGCAGTTTAACGACTAGCCGTAGAACCGGGGAGCTGTTTTTT; CDR3: CASSLTTSRRTGELFF
size: -; V: TRBV13; D: TRBD1; J: TRBJ2-7; DNA: TGTGCCAGCAGCCACGGACAGGGGTCGAGCTCCTACGAGCAGTACTTC; CDR3: CASSHGQGSSSYEQYF
size: -; V: TRBV28; D: -; J: TRBJ1-2; DNA: TGTGCCGCTAGCGGGGGGTATGGCTACACCTTC; CDR3: CAASGGYGYTF
size: -; V: TRBV4-3; D: TRBD2; J: TRBJ2-5; DNA: TGCGCCAGCAGCCAAGGGGGGTCTAGCGGGTGGAGCCGAGGGGAGACCCAGTACTTC; CDR3: CASSQGGSSGWSRGETQYF
size: -; V: TRBV7-2; D: TRBD2; J: TRBJ2-7; DNA: TGTGCCAGCAGCTTAGTAACCGGGACTAGCGGATACGAGCAGTACTTC; CDR3: CASSLVTGTSGYEQYF
size: -; V: TRBV7-2; D: -; J: TRBJ1-6; DNA: TGTGCCAGCAGCTTCTTAGGACCTAATTCACCCCTCCACTTT; CDR3: CASSFLGPNSPLHF
size: -; V: TRBV2; D: -; J: TRBJ1-5; DNA: TGTGCCAGCAGTGAAAGGGGTGGGAGCAATCAGCCCCAGCATTTT; CDR3: CASSERGGSNQPQHF
size: few; V: TRBV7-6; D: TRBD1; J: TRBJ2-3; DNA: TGTGCCAGCAGCTCGTTTCCGACAGGGGAAGATACGCAGTATTTT; CDR3: CASSSFPTGEDTQYF
size: -; V: TRBV28; D: -; J: TRBJ1-4; DNA: TGTGCCAGCAGTTTTGGCACTCCTCGGGAAAAACTGTTTTTT; CDR3: CASSFGTPREKLFF
size: -; V: TRBV6-5; D: -; J: TRBJ2-7; DNA: TGTGCCAGCAGCCCCAGGGTTAGCCACGAGCAGTACTTC; CDR3: CASSPRVSHEQYF
size: -; V: TRBV5-4; D: TRBD1; J: TRBJ1-3; DNA: TGTGCCAGCAGCGAACGAAAGACAGGGTCGGGGAACACCATATATTTT; CDR3: CASSERKTGSGNTIYF
size: -; V: TRBV28; D: TRBD2; J: TRBJ2-5; DNA: TGTGCCAGCAGCGAGCGGGGGACCCAGTACTTC; CDR3: CASSERGTQYF
size: -; V: TRBV5-1; D: TRBD1; J: TRBJ1-5; DNA: TGCGCCAGCAGCTTTGGTGTTTTGGGACAGGGGGGCAATCAGCCCCAGCATTTT; CDR3: CASSFGVLGQGGNQPQHF
size: few; V: TRBV9; D: -; J: TRBJ2-2; DNA: TGTGCCAGCAGCGTAGTTTGGGGGTCGGGCACCGGGGAGCTGTTTTTT; CDR3: CASSVVWGSGTGELFF
size: -; V: TRBV7-3; D: TRBD2; J: TRBJ2-1; DNA: TGTGCCAGCAGCGCATGGGAGGGGTCCTACAATGAGCAGTTCTTC; CDR3: CASSAWEGSYNEQFF
size: -; V: TRBV7-8; D: TRBD1; J: TRBJ2-7; DNA: TGTGCCAGCAGCTTAGGGGACAGGGACGAGCAGTACTTC; CDR3: CASSLGDRDEQYF
size: -; V: TRBV4-3; D: TRBD1; J: TRBJ1-1; DNA: TGCGCCAGCAGCCATACTTTCGGACAGGGTAACACTGAAGCTTTCTTT; CDR3: CASSHTFGQGNTEAFF
size: -; V: TRBV7-2; D: TRBD2; J: TRBJ2-7; DNA: TGTGCCAGCAGCTTAGCCTGGCGGGGGAGCTCCTACGAGCAGTACTTC; CDR3: CASSLAWRGSSYEQYF
size: -; V: TRBV6-4; D: -; J: TRBJ2-2; DNA: TGTGCCAGCAGTGACCAGACCCTTGGGGCAAGGGAGCTGTTTTTT; CDR3: CASSDQTLGARELFF
size: once; V: TRBV5-1; D: TRBD2; J: TRBJ2-6; DNA: TGCGCCAGCAGCTTGGCCGGGGTACTAGCGGGAGGTGGCTCTGGGGCCAACGTCCTGACTTTC; CDR3: CASSLAGVLAGGGSGANVLTF